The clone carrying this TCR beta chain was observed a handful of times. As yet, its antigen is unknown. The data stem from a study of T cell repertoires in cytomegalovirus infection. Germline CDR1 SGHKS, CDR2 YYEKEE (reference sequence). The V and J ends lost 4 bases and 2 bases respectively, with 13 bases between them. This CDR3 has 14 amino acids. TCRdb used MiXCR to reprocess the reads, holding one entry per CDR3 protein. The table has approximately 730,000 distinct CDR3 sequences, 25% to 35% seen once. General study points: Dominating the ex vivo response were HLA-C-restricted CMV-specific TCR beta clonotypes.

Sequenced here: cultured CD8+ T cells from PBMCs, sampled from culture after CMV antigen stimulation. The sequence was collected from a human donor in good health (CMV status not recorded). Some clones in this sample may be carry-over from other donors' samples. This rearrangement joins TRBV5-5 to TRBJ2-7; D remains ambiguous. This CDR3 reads CASSIFYKPYEQYF. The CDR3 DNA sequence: TGTGCCAGCAGCATCTTCTATAAGCCCTACGAGCAGTACTTC.